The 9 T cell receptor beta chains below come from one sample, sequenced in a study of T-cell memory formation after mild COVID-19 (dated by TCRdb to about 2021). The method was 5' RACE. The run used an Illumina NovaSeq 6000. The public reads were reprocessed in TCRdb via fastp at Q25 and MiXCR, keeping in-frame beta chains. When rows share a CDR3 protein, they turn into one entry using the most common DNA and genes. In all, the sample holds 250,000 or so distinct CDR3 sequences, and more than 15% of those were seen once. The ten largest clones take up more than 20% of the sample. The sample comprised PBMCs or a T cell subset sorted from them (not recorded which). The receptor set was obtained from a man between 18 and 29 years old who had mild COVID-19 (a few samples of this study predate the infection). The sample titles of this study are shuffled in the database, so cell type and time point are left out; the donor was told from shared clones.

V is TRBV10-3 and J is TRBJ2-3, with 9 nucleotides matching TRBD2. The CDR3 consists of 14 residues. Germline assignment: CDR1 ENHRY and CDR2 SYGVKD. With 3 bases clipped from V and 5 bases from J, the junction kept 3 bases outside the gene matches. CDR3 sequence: CAISDGGGGDTQYF. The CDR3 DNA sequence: TGTGCCATCAGTGACGGCGGGGGGGGAGATACGCAGTATTTT.

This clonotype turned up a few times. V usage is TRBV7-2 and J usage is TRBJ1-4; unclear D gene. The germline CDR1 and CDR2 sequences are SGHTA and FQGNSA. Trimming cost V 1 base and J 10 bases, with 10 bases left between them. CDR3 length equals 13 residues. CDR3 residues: CASSLGLEGKLFF. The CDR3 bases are TGTGCCAGCAGCTTAGGGTTAGAGGGAAAACTGTTTTTT.

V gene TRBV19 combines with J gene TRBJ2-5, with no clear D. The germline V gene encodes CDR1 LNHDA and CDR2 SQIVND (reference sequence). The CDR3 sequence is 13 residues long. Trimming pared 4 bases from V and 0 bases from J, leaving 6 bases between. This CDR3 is CASSTTDQETQYF. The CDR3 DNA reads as TGTGCCAGTAGTACTACGGACCAAGAGACCCAGTACTTC.

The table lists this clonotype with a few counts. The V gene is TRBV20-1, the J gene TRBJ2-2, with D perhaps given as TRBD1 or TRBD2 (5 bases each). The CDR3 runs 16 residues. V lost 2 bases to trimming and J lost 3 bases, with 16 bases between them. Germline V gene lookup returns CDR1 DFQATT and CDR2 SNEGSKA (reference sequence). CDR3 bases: TGCAGTGCTAGAATCCCCGGGGCAGGGCACACCGGGGAGCTGTTTTTT. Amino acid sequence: CSARIPGAGHTGELFF.

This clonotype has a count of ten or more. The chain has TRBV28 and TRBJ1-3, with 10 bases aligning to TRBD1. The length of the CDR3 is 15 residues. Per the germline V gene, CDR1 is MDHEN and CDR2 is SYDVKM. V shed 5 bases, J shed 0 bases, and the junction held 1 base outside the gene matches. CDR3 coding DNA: TGTGCCAGCAGTGACAGGGGGCTCTCTGGAAACACCATATATTTT. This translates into CASSDRGLSGNTIYF.

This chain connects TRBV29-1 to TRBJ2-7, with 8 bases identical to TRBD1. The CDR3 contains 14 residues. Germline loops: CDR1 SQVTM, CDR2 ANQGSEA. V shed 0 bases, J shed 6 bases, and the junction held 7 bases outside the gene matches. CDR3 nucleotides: TGCAGCGTTGAAGATCGAGACAGGGGACGCGAGCAGTACTTC. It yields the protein CSVEDRDRGREQYF.

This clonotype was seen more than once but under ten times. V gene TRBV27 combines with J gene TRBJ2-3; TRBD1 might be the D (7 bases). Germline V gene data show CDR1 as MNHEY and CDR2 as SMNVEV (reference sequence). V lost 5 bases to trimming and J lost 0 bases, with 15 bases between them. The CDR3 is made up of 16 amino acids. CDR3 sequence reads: CASSPRQGLSTDTQYF. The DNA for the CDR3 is TGTGCCAGCAGTCCCCGACAGGGACTTAGCACAGATACGCAGTATTTT.

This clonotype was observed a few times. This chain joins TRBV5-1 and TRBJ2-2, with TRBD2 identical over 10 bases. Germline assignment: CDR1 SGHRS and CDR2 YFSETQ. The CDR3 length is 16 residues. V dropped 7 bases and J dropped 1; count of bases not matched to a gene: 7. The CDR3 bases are TGCGCCAGCTCGAGCGGGGGGGCCATGAACACCGGGGAGCTGTTTTTT. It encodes CASSSGGAMNTGELFF.

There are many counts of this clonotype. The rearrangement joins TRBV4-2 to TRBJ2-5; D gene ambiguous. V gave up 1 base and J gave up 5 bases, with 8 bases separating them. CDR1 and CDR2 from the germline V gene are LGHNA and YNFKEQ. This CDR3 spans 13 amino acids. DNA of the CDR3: TGTGCCAGCAGCCAAGGACCCCTGGAGACCCAGTACTTC. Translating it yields CASSQGPLETQYF.